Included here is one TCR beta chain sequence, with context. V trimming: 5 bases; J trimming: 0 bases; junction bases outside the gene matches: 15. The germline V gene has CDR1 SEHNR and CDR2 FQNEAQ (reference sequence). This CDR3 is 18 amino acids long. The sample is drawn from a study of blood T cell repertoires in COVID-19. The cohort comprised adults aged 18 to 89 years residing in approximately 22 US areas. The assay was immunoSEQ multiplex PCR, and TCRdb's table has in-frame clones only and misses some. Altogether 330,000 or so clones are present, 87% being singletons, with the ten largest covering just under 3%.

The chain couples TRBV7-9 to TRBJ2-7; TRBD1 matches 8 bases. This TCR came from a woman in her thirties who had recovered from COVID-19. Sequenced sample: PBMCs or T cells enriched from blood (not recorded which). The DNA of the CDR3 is TGTGCCAGCAGCCCCCCGTACACAGGGGGACTCGTCTCCTACGAGCAGTACTTC. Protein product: CASSPPYTGGLVSYEQYF.